The rows below give T cell receptor beta chains drawn from one sample of a study of technical replicates of blood from a few donors. Using immunoSEQ multiplex PCR, the repertoire was profiled, and TCRdb retains in-frame clones only, with some absent. The sample carries tens of thousands of clones, 80% to 95% recorded once. What was sequenced was PBMCs. These receptors were taken from a human donor in good health. Some clones in this sample may be carry-over from other donors' samples. Each CDR3 is given with its conserved first and last residue. The order of the fields is J gene, clone size, V gene, D gene, CDR3 protein, CDR3 DNA. D genes are given only for firm matches. Only some rows state a clone size, as once, few, many or a class for expanded clones.

J: TRBJ1-2
size: NA
V: TRBV19
D: NA
CDR3: CASSATQGYGYTF
DNA: TGTGCCAGTAGTGCAACTCAGGGGTATGGCTACACCTTC

J: TRBJ2-1
size: NA
V: TRBV5-1
D: TRBD2
CDR3: CASSWAGLAGSNEQFF
DNA: TGCGCCAGCAGCTGGGCAGGACTAGCGGGGAGCAATGAGCAGTTCTTC

J: TRBJ2-7
size: NA
V: TRBV5-1
D: TRBD1
CDR3: CASSRGQARSYEQYF
DNA: TGCGCCAGCAGCCGGGGACAGGCTCGCTCCTACGAGCAGTACTTC

J: TRBJ2-5
size: few
V: TRBV14
D: NA
CDR3: CASKGPGKETQYF
DNA: TGTGCCAGCAAGGGTCCCGGGAAAGAGACCCAGTACTTC

J: TRBJ2-7
size: NA
V: TRBV2
D: TRBD1
CDR3: CASSAFGTGGGEQYF
DNA: TGTGCCAGCAGTGCGTTTGGGACAGGGGGCGGAGAGCAGTACTTC

J: TRBJ1-2
size: NA
V: TRBV4-1
D: TRBD1
CDR3: CASRPNMGTGVRGYTF
DNA: TGCGCCAGCAGGCCTAACATGGGGACAGGGGTTCGGGGCTACACCTTC

J: TRBJ1-2
size: NA
V: TRBV2
D: TRBD1
CDR3: CASSDTKPGTGVYGYTF
DNA: TGTGCCAGCAGTGACACAAAACCCGGGACAGGAGTCTATGGCTACACCTTC

J: TRBJ2-1
size: NA
V: TRBV12-5
D: TRBD2
CDR3: CASGPSAGVSEQFF
DNA: TGTGCTAGTGGCCCTTCCGCGGGAGTCTCTGAGCAGTTCTTC

J: TRBJ2-6
size: once
V: TRBV11-2
D: TRBD1
CDR3: CASSLTLGTDASGANVLTF
DNA: TGTGCCAGCAGCCTCACCCTCGGGACAGACGCCTCTGGGGCCAACGTCCTGACTTTC

J: TRBJ1-1
size: NA
V: TRBV6-6
D: TRBD1
CDR3: CASSSSTGVTEAFF
DNA: TGTGCCAGCAGTTCCTCGACAGGGGTCACTGAAGCTTTCTTT

J: TRBJ2-7
size: NA
V: TRBV18
D: TRBD1
CDR3: CASSPGTGPSEQYF
DNA: TGTGCCAGCTCACCAGGGACAGGGCCCTCCGAGCAGTACTTC

J: TRBJ2-3
size: once
V: TRBV19
D: TRBD2
CDR3: CASSVGGGYTDTQYF
DNA: TGTGCCAGTAGTGTGGGGGGGGGTTATACAGATACGCAGTATTTT

J: TRBJ1-3
size: NA
V: TRBV6-1
D: NA
CDR3: CASRQSGAWGTIYF
DNA: TGTGCCAGCAGACAAAGCGGTGCCTGGGGCACCATATATTTT

J: TRBJ2-1
size: NA
V: TRBV9
D: TRBD1
CDR3: CASSELGDRYDNEQFF
DNA: TGTGCCAGCAGCGAGCTCGGGGACAGGTACGACAATGAGCAGTTCTTC

J: TRBJ1-1
size: NA
V: TRBV5-1
D: TRBD1
CDR3: CASSLGLDRGRTEAFF
DNA: TGCGCCAGCAGCTTGGGGCTGGACAGGGGGCGGACTGAAGCTTTCTTT

J: TRBJ1-5
size: NA
V: TRBV5-8
D: TRBD1
CDR3: CASSRQQGTHQPQHF
DNA: TGTGCCAGCAGCCGACAACAGGGGACCCATCAGCCCCAGCATTTT

J: TRBJ1-2
size: NA
V: TRBV4-3
D: TRBD1
CDR3: CASSQDRQGAGVGYTF
DNA: TGCGCCAGCAGCCAAGATAGGCAGGGGGCGGGCGTTGGCTACACCTTC